This is a list of T cell receptor beta chains from one sample in a study of graft-versus-host responses after intestinal transplantation. The repertoire was sequenced with immunoSEQ multiplex PCR; TCRdb's copy has only in-frame clones and lacks some. The sample has 90,000 to 150,000 clones, approximately 95% seen once. No cognate antigen is known for these TCRs. Sequencing used unstimulated CD8+ T cells sorted from spleen or lymph node cells, obtained before intestinal transplant. These receptors were obtained from a human donor who received an intestinal transplant. Both conserved end residues are part of each CDR3. Fields, in order: CDR3 protein, CDR3 DNA, J gene, V gene, D gene, clone size. D genes are given only for firm matches. Clone size, where shown, is once, few, many, or a class for clones that have expanded.

CASSLEGNPYNEQFF	TGTGCCAGCAGTTTGGAGGGGAACCCCTACAATGAGCAGTTCTTC	TRBJ2-1	TRBV27	-	-
CASSVSMTLSWTEAFF	TGTGCCAGCAGTGTTTCTATGACTTTGTCGTGGACTGAAGCTTTCTTT	TRBJ1-1	TRBV2	-	-
CASSALSGSGNTIYF	TGCGCCAGCAGCGCTCTCTCGGGGAGCGGAAACACCATATATTTT	TRBJ1-3	TRBV4-1	-	-
CASSMTGLGNQPQHF	TGTGCCAGTAGTATGACAGGCTTAGGAAATCAGCCCCAGCATTTT	TRBJ1-5	TRBV19	-	-
CASSTPPRTGGTDTQYF	TGTGCCAGCAGCACCCCCCCGAGGACAGGGGGCACAGATACGCAGTATTTT	TRBJ2-3	TRBV28	TRBD1	-
CAIRDQGALAGVRNEQFF	TGTGCCATCAGGGACCAGGGGGCTTTAGCGGGAGTTCGAAATGAGCAGTTCTTC	TRBJ2-1	TRBV10-3	-	-
CASSKRMGQGDYEQYF	TGTGCCAGCAGCAAGAGAATGGGACAGGGTGACTACGAGCAGTACTTC	TRBJ2-7	TRBV7-9	TRBD1	-
CASSPRQGDPIRCSPLHF	TGCGCCAGCAGCCCGAGACAGGGGGATCCTATAAGGTGTTCACCCCTCCACTTT	TRBJ1-6	TRBV5-1	TRBD1	-
CASSQPGQGAGDYGYTF	TGCGCCAGCAGCCAACCGGGACAGGGGGCGGGAGACTATGGCTACACCTTC	TRBJ1-2	TRBV4-3	TRBD1	-
CASSRLSDPSTEAFF	TGCGCCAGCAGCCGACTTTCCGACCCGTCGACTGAAGCTTTCTTT	TRBJ1-1	TRBV4-1	-	-
CASSFESPVNYGYTF	TGTGCCAGCAGTTTTGAATCTCCTGTGAACTATGGCTACACCTTC	TRBJ1-2	TRBV28	-	once
CASSVQGSGANVLTF	TGTGCCAGCAGTGTACAGGGGTCTGGGGCCAACGTCCTGACTTTC	TRBJ2-6	TRBV28	TRBD1	-
CATSRRGQNTGELFF	TGTGCCACCAGCAGGCGGGGACAGAACACTGGGGAGCTGTTTTTT	TRBJ2-2	TRBV15	-	-
CASRRGSNQPQHF	TGTGCCAGCAGGAGGGGTAGCAATCAGCCCCAGCATTTT	TRBJ1-5	TRBV6-6	-	-
CASSDQGAAYEQYF	TGTGCCAGTAGTGATCAGGGGGCGGCGTACGAGCAGTACTTC	TRBJ2-7	TRBV19	TRBD1	-
CASSLESGGGYTF	TGTGCCAGCAGCTTAGAGTCAGGGGGTGGCTACACCTTC	TRBJ1-2	TRBV7-8	TRBD1	-
CASSQVRRGQEQYF	TGCGCCAGCAGCCAAGTTAGGAGGGGACAAGAGCAGTACTTC	TRBJ2-7	TRBV4-1	-	-
CASSVEEVPNYEQYF	TGTGCCAGCAGCGTCGAGGAAGTCCCGAACTACGAGCAGTACTTC	TRBJ2-7	TRBV9	-	-
CASSTRLAAGGMDYNEQFF	TGTGCCAGCAGCACCAGACTAGCGGCCGGAGGTATGGATTACAATGAGCAGTTCTTC	TRBJ2-1	TRBV9	TRBD2	once
CASRWAGAGEQYF	TGTGCCAGCAGATGGGCAGGGGCGGGGGAGCAGTACTTC	TRBJ2-7	TRBV28	-	-
CASSKDRRGNQPQHF	TGTGCCAGCAGCAAAGACCGCAGGGGCAATCAGCCCCAGCATTTT	TRBJ1-5	TRBV21-1	-	-
CASSLIIRTSGRDDEQFF	TGTGCCAGCAGCTTAATTATAAGGACTAGCGGGAGGGATGATGAGCAGTTCTTC	TRBJ2-1	TRBV7-2	TRBD2	-
CASSFLGPDTQYF	TGTGCCAGCAGCTTCCTGGGCCCAGATACGCAGTATTTT	TRBJ2-3	TRBV7-2	-	-
CASSLAGTDWYGYTF	TGTGCCAGCAGCTTGGCCGGGACGGACTGGTACGGCTACACCTTC	TRBJ1-2	TRBV5-6	-	-
CASSLDGESSYNEQFF	TGTGCCAGCAGTTTAGACGGGGAGTCTTCCTACAATGAGCAGTTCTTC	TRBJ2-1	TRBV28	-	-
CAWSIGSGANVLTF	TGTGCCTGGAGTATAGGGTCTGGGGCCAACGTCCTGACTTTC	TRBJ2-6	TRBV30	-	-
CATSRDKSGKLFF	TGTGCCACCAGCAGAGATAAGTCCGGAAAACTGTTTTTT	TRBJ1-4	TRBV15	-	-
CASSGVGYSGNTIYF	TGTGCCAGCAGCGGGGTCGGGTACTCTGGAAACACCATATATTTT	TRBJ1-3	TRBV7-6	-	-
CASMRDVYEQFF	TGTGCCAGCATGAGGGACGTATATGAGCAGTTCTTC	TRBJ2-1	TRBV6-6	-	once
CASSSPNRAETQYF	TGTGCCAGCAGTTCCCCGAACAGGGCAGAGACCCAGTACTTC	TRBJ2-5	TRBV27	-	-
CASSLGGRGYTEAFF	TGTGCCAGCAGTTTAGGCGGCAGGGGGTACACTGAAGCTTTCTTT	TRBJ1-1	TRBV27	TRBD1	-
CASRGTGRNYLEKLFF	TGTGCCAGCAGAGGGACAGGGCGGAACTACCTTGAAAAACTGTTTTTT	TRBJ1-4	TRBV27	TRBD1	-
CASSDSVLSYNEQFF	TGTGCCAGCAGCGATAGCGTCCTGTCCTACAATGAGCAGTTCTTC	TRBJ2-1	TRBV9	-	-
CASSSGTGPPEAFF	TGTGCCAGCAGCTCCGGGACAGGCCCACCTGAAGCTTTCTTT	TRBJ1-1	TRBV27	TRBD1	-
CASSQDWRQGAPLRTDTQYF	TGCGCCAGCAGCCAAGATTGGAGGCAGGGGGCACCACTCCGCACAGATACGCAGTATTTT	TRBJ2-3	TRBV4-3	TRBD1	-
CATSRSRQSSYEQYF	TGTGCCACCAGCAGAAGTCGACAGTCCTCCTACGAGCAGTACTTC	TRBJ2-7	TRBV15	-	-
CASRGTYNSPLHF	TGTGCCAGCCGGGGAACGTATAATTCACCCCTCCACTTT	TRBJ1-6	TRBV28	-	-
CASSPHRRIVVRVVEDEQFF	TGTGCCAGCAGCCCCCATCGGCGGATTGTGGTTAGGGTCGTCGAGGATGAGCAGTTCTTC	TRBJ2-1	TRBV7-8	-	-
CASSQDVWGAGELFF	TGTGCCAGCAGCCAAGATGTCTGGGGGGCCGGGGAGCTGTTTTTT	TRBJ2-2	TRBV4-2	-	-
CASSLKQFMNTEAFF	TGTGCCAGCAGTTTAAAGCAGTTCATGAACACTGAAGCTTTCTTT	TRBJ1-1	TRBV28	-	once
CASSLDTSYEQYF	TGTGCCAGCAGCTTGGACACTTCCTACGAGCAGTACTTC	TRBJ2-7	TRBV7-2	-	-
CASTGTIPLNEQFF	TGTGCCAGCACCGGGACCATTCCTCTTAATGAGCAGTTCTTC	TRBJ2-1	TRBV28	-	-
CASSVEGFSGNTIYF	TGTGCCAGCAGCGTAGAGGGTTTCTCTGGAAACACCATATATTTT	TRBJ1-3	TRBV9	-	once
CAGSSGVGYEQYF	TGTGCCGGCAGTTCAGGAGTAGGGTACGAGCAGTACTTC	TRBJ2-7	TRBV27	-	once
CASSLGVDGPYEQYF	TGCGCCAGCAGCTTGGGAGTTGACGGTCCCTACGAGCAGTACTTC	TRBJ2-7	TRBV5-1	-	-
CASSFSGLATDTQYF	TGTGCCAGCAGCTTTTCGGGACTAGCGACAGATACGCAGTATTTT	TRBJ2-3	TRBV5-6	TRBD2	-
CASIDRGSYEQYF	TGTGCCAGCATCGACAGGGGCTCATACGAGCAGTACTTC	TRBJ2-7	TRBV6-5	TRBD1	-
CASSPQLAGEADTQYF	TGCGCCAGCAGCCCTCAACTAGCGGGAGAGGCAGATACGCAGTATTTT	TRBJ2-3	TRBV4-3	TRBD2	-
CASRVGGEQFF	TGTGCCAGCAGAGTCGGGGGTGAGCAGTTCTTC	TRBJ2-1	TRBV13	-	-
CASSLAGPYNEQFF	TGCGCCAGCAGCTTGGCGGGACCTTACAATGAGCAGTTCTTC	TRBJ2-1	TRBV5-1	-	-
CASSVGWGYEQYF	TGTGCCAGCAGCGTCGGATGGGGCTACGAGCAGTACTTC	TRBJ2-7	TRBV7-3	-	-
CASSLDGYYEQYF	TGTGCCAGCAGCTTGGACGGATACTACGAGCAGTACTTC	TRBJ2-7	TRBV5-6	-	-
CAISDGNPEAFF	TGTGCCATCAGTGACGGGAACCCTGAAGCTTTCTTT	TRBJ1-1	TRBV10-3	-	once
CASSLPPQGSYTF	TGTGCCAGCAGTTTACCCCCGCAGGGTAGCTACACCTTC	TRBJ1-2	TRBV27	-	-